This is a list of T cell receptor beta chains from one sample in a study of neurological immune-mediated disorders. TCRdb passed the 5' RACE reads through MiXCR, listing each CDR3 protein once. Among about 50,000 distinct CDR3 sequences listed, about 9.3% were seen once. The sequenced sample consisted of PBMCs. The receptors come from a woman aged 35 to 49 with HTLV-1-associated myelopathy (HAM/TSP). The CDR3 runs from the conserved cysteine through the conserved F or W. D genes are given only for firm matches. Clone size is given for some rows only: seen once, a few or many times, or a class if the clone is expanded.

>15|many|TRBJ2-1|TRBV5-1|TRBD2
TGCGCCAGCAGCTCCCGCGGGACTAGCTACAATGAGCAGTTCTTC
CASSSRGTSYNEQFF
>15|few|TRBJ2-1|TRBV7-2|.
TGTGCCAGCAGCTACAGGGGGGGACCCTTCAATGAGCAGTTCTTC
CASSYRGGPFNEQFF
>17|many|TRBJ2-5|TRBV2|TRBD2
TGTGCCAGCAGTGAAACCGGGACTAGGACGGGGCAAGAGACCCAGTACTTC
CASSETGTRTGQETQYF
>16|many|TRBJ2-1|TRBV7-2|.
TGTGCCAGCAGCTTATATGGGGGGCACGGGACTGTTGAGCAGTTCTTC
CASSLYGGHGTVEQFF
>14|many|TRBJ2-1|TRBV4-1|TRBD1
TGCGCCAGCAGCCAAGGCCGACAGGGGAATGAGCAGTTCTTC
CASSQGRQGNEQFF
>14|.|TRBJ2-3|TRBV5-1|.
TGCGCCAGCAGCTTGGGCCAGAACACAGATACGCAGTATTTT
CASSLGQNTDTQYF
>13|many|TRBJ1-1|TRBV6-6|.
TGTGCCAGCAGTTACCCCTTAGGCACTGAAGCTTTCTTT
CASSYPLGTEAFF
>13|many|TRBJ2-1|TRBV6-1|.
TGTGCCAGCAGTGAAGTAGGGCTAGATGAGCAGTTCTTC
CASSEVGLDEQFF
>13|many|TRBJ2-7|TRBV5-1|.
TGCGCCAGCAGCCTCTCAGGGCCCCCGGAGGTGTACTTC
CASSLSGPPEVYF
>13|once|TRBJ2-7|TRBV10-3|TRBD2
TGTGCCATCAGTGTCGGGGGGGTTTACGAGCAGTACTTC
CAISVGGVYEQYF
>15|many|TRBJ2-2|TRBV12-3/TRBV12-4|TRBD1
TGTGCCAGCAGTTTGGACAGGGGGAACACCGGGGAGCTGTTTTTT
CASSLDRGNTGELFF
>14|many|TRBJ2-2|TRBV12-3/TRBV12-4|.
TGTGCCAGCAGTCCCAGGACAAACACCGGGGAGCTGTTTTTT
CASSPRTNTGELFF
>14|many|TRBJ1-2|TRBV6-5|TRBD1
TGTGCCAGCAGACGCGACAGGGCGACTAGAGGCTACACCTTC
CASRRDRATRGYTF